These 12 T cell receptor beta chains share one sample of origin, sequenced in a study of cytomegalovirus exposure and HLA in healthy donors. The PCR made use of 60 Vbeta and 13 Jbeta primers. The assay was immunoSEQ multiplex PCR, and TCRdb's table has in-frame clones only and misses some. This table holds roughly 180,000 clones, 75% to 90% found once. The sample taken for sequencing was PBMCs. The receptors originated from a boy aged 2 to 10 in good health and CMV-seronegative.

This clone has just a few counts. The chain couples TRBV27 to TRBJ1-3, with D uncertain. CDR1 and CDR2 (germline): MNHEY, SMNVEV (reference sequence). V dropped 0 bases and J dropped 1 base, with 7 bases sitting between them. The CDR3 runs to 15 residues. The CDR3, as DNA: TGTGCCAGCAGTTTATCGATAGAGTCTGGAAACACCATATATTTT. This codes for CASSLSIESGNTIYF.

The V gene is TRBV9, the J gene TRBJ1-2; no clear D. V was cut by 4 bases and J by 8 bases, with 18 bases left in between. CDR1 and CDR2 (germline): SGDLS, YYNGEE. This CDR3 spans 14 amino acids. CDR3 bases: TGTGCCAGCAGCTACAACAGTTGGGTAGGAGGCTACACCTTC. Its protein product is CASSYNSWVGGYTF.

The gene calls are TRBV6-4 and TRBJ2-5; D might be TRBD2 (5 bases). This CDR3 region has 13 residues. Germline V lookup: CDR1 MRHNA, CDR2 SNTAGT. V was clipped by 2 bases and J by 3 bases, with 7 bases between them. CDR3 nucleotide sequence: TGTGCCAGCAGTGACGCGGGTAAAGAGACCCAGTACTTC. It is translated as CASSDAGKETQYF.

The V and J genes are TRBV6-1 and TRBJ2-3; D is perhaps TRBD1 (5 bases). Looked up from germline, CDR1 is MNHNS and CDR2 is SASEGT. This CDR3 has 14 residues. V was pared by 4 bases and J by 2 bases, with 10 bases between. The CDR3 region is CASSGVRVTDTQYF. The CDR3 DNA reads TGTGCCAGCAGTGGAGTCAGGGTCACAGATACGCAGTATTTT.

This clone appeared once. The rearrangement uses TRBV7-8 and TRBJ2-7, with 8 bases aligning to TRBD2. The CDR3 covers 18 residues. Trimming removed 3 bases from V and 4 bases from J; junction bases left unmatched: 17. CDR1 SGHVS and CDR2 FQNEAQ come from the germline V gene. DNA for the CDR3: TGTGCCAGCAGCTTGTATAGGCTAGCGGGCTCGAAAGGGTACGAGCAGTACTTC. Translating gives CASSLYRLAGSKGYEQYF.

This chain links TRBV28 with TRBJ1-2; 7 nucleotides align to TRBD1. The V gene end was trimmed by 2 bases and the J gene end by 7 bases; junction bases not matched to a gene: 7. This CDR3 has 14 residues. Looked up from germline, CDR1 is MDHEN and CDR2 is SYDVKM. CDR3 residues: CASSLQTGTGGYTF. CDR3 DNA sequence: TGTGCCAGCAGTTTACAGACAGGGACCGGTGGCTACACCTTC.

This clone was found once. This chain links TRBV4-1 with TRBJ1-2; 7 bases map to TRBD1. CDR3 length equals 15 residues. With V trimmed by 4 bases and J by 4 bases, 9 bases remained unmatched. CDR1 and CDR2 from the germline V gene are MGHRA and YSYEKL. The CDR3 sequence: CASSLGRAGGYGYTF. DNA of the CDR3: TGCGCCAGCAGCCTCGGACGAGCAGGGGGCTATGGCTACACCTTC.

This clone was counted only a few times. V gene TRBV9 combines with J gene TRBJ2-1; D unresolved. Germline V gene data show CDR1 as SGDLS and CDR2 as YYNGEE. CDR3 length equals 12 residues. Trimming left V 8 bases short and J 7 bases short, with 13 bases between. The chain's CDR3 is CARWKEWNEQFF. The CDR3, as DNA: TGTGCCAGATGGAAGGAGTGGAATGAGCAGTTCTTC.

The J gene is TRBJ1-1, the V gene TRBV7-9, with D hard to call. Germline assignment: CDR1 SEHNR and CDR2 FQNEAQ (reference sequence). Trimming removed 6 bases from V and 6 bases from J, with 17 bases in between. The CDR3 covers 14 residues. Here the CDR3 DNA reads TGTGCCAGCAGTTTCCTGTTTCAACGGGCTGAAGCTTTCTTT. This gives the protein CASSFLFQRAEAFF.

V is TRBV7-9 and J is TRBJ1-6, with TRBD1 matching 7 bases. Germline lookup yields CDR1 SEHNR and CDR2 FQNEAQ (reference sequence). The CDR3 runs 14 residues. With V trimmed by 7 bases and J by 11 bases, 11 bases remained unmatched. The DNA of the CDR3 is TGTGCCAGCAACCACAGGGGCTGGGATGCACCCCTCCACTTT. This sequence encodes CASNHRGWDAPLHF.

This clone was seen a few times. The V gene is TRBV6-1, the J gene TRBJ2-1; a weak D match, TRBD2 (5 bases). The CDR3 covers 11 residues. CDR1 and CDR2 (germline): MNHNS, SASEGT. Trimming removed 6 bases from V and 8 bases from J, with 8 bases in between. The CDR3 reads CASRRDDEQFF. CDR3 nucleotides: TGTGCCAGCAGACGGGATGATGAGCAGTTCTTC.

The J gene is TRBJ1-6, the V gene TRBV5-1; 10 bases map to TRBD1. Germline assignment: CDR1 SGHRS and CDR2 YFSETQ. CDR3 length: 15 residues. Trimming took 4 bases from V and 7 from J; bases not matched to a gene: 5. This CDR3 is CASSLRGQGNSPLHF. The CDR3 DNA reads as TGCGCCAGCAGCCTACGGGGACAGGGGAATTCACCCCTCCACTTT.